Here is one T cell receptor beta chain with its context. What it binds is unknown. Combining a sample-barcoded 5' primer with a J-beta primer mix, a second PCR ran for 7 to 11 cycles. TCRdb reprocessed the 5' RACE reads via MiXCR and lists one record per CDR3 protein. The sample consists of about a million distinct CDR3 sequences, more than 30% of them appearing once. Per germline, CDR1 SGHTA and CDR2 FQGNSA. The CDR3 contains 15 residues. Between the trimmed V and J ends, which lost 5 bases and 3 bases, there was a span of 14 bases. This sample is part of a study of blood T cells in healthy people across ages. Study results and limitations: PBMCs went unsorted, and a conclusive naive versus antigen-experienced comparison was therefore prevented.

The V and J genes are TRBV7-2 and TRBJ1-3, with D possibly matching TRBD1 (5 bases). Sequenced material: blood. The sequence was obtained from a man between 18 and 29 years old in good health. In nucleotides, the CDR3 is TGTGCCAGCAGCATACCCGGGACCGTTGGAAACACCATATATTTT. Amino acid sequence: CASSIPGTVGNTIYF. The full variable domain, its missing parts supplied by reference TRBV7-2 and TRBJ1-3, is GAGVSQSPSNKVTEKGKDVELRCDPISGHTALYWYRQSLGQGLEFLIYFQGNSAPDKSGLPSDRFSAERTGGSVSTLTIQRTQQEDSAVYLCASSIPGTVGNTIYFGEGSWLTVV.